This T cell receptor beta chain was recovered during a study of blood T cell repertoires in COVID-19. V lost 6 bases and J lost 4; bases outside the gene matches: 5. CDR3 length: 12 residues. Germline CDR1 and CDR2: SQVTM and ANQGSEA. The table came from immunoSEQ multiplex PCR; TCRdb's copy has only in-frame clones and leaves some out. This table holds 88,000 or so clones, 70% to 90% found once. The rearrangement links TRBV29-1 to TRBJ2-5; 7 bases are shared with TRBD2. The TCR was taken from a man aged 55 to 70 with acute or convalescent COVID-19. The sample comprised peripheral blood. The CDR3 DNA follows: TGCAGCGTCTTTTCGGGGGGAGAGACCCAGTACTTC. Translated: CSVFSGGETQYF. The full variable domain, completed using reference TRBV29-1 and TRBJ2-5, is SAVISQKPSRDICQRGTSLTIQCQVDSQVTMMFWYRQQPGQSLTLIATANQGSEATYESGFVIDKFPISRPNLTFSTLTVSNMSPEDSSIYLCSVFSGGETQYFGPGTRLLVL.